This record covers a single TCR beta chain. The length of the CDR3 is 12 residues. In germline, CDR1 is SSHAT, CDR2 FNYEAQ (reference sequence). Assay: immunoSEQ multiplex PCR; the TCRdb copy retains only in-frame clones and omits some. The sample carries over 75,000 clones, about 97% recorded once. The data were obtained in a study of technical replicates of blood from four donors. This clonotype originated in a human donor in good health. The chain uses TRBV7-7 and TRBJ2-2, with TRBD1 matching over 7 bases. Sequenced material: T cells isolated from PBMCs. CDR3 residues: CATGTDHGELFF. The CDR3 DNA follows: TGTGCTACCGGGACAGACCACGGGGAGCTGTTTTTT.